This T cell receptor (beta chain) was retrieved from a study of early T cells in non-severe SARS-CoV-2 infection. Study overall: Sequencing targeted bulk RNA from unsorted whole blood, leaving chains unpaired.

Germline V gene sequence: CDR1 SQVTM, CDR2 ANQGSEA. V lost 7 bases and J lost 4; bases outside the gene matches: 16. This CDR3 is 16 amino acids long. Study-wide results and caveats: VDJdb matching skewed toward anti-spike CD8 responses, missing private and CD4 specificities.

This clonotype was picked up many times. No antigen is known for it. Unique molecular identifiers (one per individual cDNA molecule) were attached. TCRdb re-analysed the 5' RACE reads in MiXCR, keeping a single row per CDR3 protein. The table has about 100,000 distinct CDR3 sequences, less than 15% seen once; the top ten hold 2% to 2.5%. The specimen sequenced was whole blood. The chain links TRBV29-1 to TRBJ2-7; 10 nucleotides match TRBD1. The receptor's source is an adult who was a healthcare worker with PCR-confirmed SARS-CoV-2 infection or an uninfected control (not recorded which). Here the CDR3 reads CSAKPSGTGVQYEQYF. CDR3 nucleotides: TGCAGCGCTAAACCCTCCGGGACAGGGGTTCAGTACGAGCAGTACTTC.